Below, 3 T cell receptor beta chains from the same sample are listed, as sequenced in a study of T cell changes during pregnancy in multiple sclerosis. Generated by immunoSEQ multiplex PCR, the TCRdb table keeps only in-frame clones and is missing some. This table has roughly 14,000 clones, 83% appearing once. The material sequenced was CD8+ T cells from peripheral blood mononuclear cells, taken after pregnancy. These TCRs come from a female donor in good health, enrolled as a control in a pregnancy study.

The rearrangement links TRBV7-3 to TRBJ2-1, with 10 bases fitting TRBD1. Germline assignment: CDR1 SGHTA and CDR2 FQGTGA. V lost 1 base to trimming and J lost 7 bases; unmatched junction nucleotides: 10. CDR3 length equals 17 residues. The CDR3 spells CASSLKGGTGAGNEQFF. The CDR3 DNA reads TGTGCCAGCAGCTTAAAGGGGGGGACAGGGGCCGGTAATGAGCAGTTCTTC.

The chain links TRBV21-1 to TRBJ1-5; the D call of TRBD1 is as the table states it, not checked on the DNA. TRBV21-1 is assigned pseudogene status. The CDR3 has 21 amino acids. The CDR3 spells CASSSGTGASRLTYSNQPQHF. The DNA for the CDR3 is TGTGCCAGCAGCTCCGGGACAGGGGCAAGCCGACTGACTTATAGCAATCAGCCCCAGCATTTT.

This clone is a singleton in its sample. The chain combines TRBV2 with TRBJ2-7; D perhaps matches TRBD2 (5 bases). CDR3 length: 14 residues. The germline CDR1 and CDR2 sequences are SNHLY and FYNNEI. Trimming took off 4 bases at V and 2 bases at J, with 12 bases between the two ends. Here the CDR3 reads CASSARGSPYEQYF. The CDR3 nucleotides are TGTGCCAGCAGTGCCCGCGGGTCGCCCTACGAGCAGTACTTC.